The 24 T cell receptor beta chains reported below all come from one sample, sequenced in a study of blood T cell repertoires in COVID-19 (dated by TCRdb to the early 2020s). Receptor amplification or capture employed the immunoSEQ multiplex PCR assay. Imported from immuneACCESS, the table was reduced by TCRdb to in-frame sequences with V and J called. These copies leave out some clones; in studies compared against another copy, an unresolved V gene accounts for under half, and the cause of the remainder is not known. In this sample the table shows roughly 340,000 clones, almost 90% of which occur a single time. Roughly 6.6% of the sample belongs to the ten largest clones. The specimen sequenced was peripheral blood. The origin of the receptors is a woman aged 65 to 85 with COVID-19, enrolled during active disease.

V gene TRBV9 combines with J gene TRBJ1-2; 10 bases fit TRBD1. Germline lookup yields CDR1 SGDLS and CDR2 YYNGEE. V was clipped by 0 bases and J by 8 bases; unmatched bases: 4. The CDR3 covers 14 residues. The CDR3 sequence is CASSVEDRGRGYTF. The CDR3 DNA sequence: TGTGCCAGCAGCGTAGAAGACAGGGGGCGCGGCTACACCTTC.

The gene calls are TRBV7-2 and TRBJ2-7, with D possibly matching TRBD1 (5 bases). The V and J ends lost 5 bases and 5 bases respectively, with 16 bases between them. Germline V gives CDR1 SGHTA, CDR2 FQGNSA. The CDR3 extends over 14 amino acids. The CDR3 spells CASSPSRQGNEQYF. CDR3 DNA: TGTGCCAGCAGCCCGAGTAGGCAGGGTAACGAGCAGTACTTC.

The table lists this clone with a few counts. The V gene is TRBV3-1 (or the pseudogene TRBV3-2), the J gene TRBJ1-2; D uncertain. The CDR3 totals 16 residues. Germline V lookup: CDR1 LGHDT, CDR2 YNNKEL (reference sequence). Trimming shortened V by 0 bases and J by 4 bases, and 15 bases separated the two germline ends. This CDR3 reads CASSQDAAIRGYGYTF. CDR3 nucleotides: TGTGCCAGCAGCCAAGATGCGGCTATACGGGGCTATGGCTACACCTTC.

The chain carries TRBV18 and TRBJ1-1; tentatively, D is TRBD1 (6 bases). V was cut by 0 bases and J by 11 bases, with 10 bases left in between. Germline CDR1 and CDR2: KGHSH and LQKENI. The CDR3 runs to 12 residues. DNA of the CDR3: TGTGCCAGCTCACCACCGGGGGGGCATGCTTTCTTT. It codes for CASSPPGGHAFF.

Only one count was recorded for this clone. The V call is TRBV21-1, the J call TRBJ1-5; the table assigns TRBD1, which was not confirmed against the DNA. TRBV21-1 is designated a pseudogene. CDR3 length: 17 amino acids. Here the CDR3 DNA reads TGTGCCAGCAGCAAGTACCCACAGGTCAATAGCAATCAGCCCCAGCATTTT. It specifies CASSKYPQVNSNQPQHF.

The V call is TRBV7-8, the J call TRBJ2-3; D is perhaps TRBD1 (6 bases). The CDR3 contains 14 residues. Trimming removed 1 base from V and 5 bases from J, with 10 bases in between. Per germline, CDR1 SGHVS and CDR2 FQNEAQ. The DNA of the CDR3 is TGTGCCAGCAGCTTAGGCAGGGGTAGAGATACGCAGTATTTT. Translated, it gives CASSLGRGRDTQYF.

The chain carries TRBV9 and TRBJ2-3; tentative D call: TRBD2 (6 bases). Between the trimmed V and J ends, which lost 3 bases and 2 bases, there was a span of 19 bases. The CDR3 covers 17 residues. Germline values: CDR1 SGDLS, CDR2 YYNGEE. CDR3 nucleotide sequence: TGTGCCAGCAGCGCCCAATTCTTCGGGGGTTACACAGATACGCAGTATTTT. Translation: CASSAQFFGGYTDTQYF.

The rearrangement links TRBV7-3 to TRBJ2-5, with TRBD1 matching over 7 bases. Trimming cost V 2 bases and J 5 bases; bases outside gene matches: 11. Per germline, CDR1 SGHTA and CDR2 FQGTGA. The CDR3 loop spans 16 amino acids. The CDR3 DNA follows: TGTGCCAGCAGCTTAGTCGGCACAGGGGTTAGCGAGACCCAGTACTTC. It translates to CASSLVGTGVSETQYF.

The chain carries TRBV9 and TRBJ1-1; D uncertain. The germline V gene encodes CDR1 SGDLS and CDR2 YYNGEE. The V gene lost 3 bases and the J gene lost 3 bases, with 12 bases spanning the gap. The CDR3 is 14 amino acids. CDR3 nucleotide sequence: TGTGCCAGCAGCGCTGGCTCTCTTGACACTGAAGCTTTCTTT. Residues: CASSAGSLDTEAFF.

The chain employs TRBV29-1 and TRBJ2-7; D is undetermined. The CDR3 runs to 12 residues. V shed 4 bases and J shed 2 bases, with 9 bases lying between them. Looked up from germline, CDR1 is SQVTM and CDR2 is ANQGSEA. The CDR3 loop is CSVVYATYEQYF. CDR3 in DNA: TGCAGCGTTGTATACGCGACCTACGAGCAGTACTTC.

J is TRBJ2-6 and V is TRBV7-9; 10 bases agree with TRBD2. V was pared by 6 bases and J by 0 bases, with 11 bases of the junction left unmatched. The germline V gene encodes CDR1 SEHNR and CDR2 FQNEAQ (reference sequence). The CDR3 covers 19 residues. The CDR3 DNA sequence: TGTGCCAGCAGGGGAAAACTAGCGGGGCTATCCTCTGGGGCCAACGTCCTGACTTTC. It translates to CASRGKLAGLSSGANVLTF.

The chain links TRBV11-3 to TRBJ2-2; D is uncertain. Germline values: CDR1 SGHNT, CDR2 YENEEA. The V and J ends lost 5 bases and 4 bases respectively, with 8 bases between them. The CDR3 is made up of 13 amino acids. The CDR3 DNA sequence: TGTGCCAGCAGCGTCTCGGGCACCGGGGAGCTGTTTTTT. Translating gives CASSVSGTGELFF.

The CDR3 DNA sequence: TGTGCCAGCAGCCCAACAGGGGGATTAAACAATGAGCAGTTCTTC. Translation: CASSPTGGLNNEQFF. The genes are TRBV7-6 and TRBJ2-1; 8 nucleotides match TRBD1. In germline, CDR1 is SGHVS, CDR2 FNYEAQ. This CDR3 contains 15 residues. J was trimmed by 5 bases and V by 5 bases; bases with no gene match: 8. The whole variable domain, filled in from reference TRBV7-6 and TRBJ2-1, reads GAGVSQSPRYKVTKRGQDVALRCDPISGHVSLYWYRQALGQGPEFLTYFNYEAQQDKSGLPNDRFSAERPEGSISTLTIQRTEQRDSAMYRCASSPTGGLNNEQFFGPGTRLTVL.

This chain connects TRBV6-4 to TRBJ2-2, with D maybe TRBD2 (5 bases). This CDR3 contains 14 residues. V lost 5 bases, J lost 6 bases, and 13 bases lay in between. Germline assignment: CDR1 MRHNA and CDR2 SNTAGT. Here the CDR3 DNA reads TGTGCCAGCAGTTGGACGTACGGGGCCGGGGAGCTGTTTTTT. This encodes CASSWTYGAGELFF.

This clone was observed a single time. The CDR3 reads CASSLGVGEGTEAFF. The CDR3 bases are TGTGCCAGCAGTTTAGGGGTGGGGGAGGGGACTGAAGCTTTCTTT. This chain uses TRBV27 with TRBJ1-1; maybe TRBD1 (5 bases). The CDR3 covers 15 residues. Trimming stripped 2 bases from V and 5 bases from J, with 15 bases between. Germline CDR1 reads MNHEY; CDR2 reads SMNVEV (reference sequence).

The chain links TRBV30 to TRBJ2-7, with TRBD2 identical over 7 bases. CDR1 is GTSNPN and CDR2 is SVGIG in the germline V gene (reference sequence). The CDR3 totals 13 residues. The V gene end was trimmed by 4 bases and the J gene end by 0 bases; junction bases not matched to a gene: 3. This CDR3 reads CAWNRGGSYEQYF. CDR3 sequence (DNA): TGTGCCTGGAATCGCGGGGGCTCCTACGAGCAGTACTTC.

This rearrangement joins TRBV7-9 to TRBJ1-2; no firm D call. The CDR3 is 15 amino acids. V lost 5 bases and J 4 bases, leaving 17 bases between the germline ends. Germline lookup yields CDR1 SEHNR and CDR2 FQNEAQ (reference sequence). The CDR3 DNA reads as TGTGCCAGCAGCCCCCCGAGCGTGAGGATCTATGGCTACACCTTC. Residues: CASSPPSVRIYGYTF.

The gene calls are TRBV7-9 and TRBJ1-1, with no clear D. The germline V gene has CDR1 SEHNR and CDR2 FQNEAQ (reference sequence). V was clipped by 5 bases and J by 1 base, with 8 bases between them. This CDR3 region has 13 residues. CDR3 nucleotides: TGTGCCAGCAGCCCTGGCCCGAACACTGAAGCTTTCTTT. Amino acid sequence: CASSPGPNTEAFF.

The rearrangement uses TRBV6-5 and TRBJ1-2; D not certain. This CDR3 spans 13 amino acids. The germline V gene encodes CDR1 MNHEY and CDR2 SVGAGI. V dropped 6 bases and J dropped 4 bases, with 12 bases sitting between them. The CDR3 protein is CASSAYWSYGYTF. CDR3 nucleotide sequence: TGTGCCAGCAGCGCGTATTGGAGCTATGGCTACACCTTC.

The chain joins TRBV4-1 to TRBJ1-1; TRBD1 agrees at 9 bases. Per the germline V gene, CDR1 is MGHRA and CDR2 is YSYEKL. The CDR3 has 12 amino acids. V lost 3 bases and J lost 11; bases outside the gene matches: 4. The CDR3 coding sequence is TGCGCCAGCAGCCATTCCGGGACAGGGGCTTTCTTT. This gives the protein CASSHSGTGAFF.

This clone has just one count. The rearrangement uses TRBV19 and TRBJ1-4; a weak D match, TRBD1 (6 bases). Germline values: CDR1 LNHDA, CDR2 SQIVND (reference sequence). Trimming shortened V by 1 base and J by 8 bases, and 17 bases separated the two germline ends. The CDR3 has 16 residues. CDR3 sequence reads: CASSIVAGGAEEKLFF. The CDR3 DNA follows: TGTGCCAGTAGTATAGTCGCGGGGGGCGCCGAGGAAAAACTGTTTTTT.

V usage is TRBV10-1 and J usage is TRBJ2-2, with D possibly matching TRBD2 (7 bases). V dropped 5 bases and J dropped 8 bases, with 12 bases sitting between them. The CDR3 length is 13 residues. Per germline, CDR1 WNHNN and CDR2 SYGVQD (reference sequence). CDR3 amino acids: CASSRGTTGELFF. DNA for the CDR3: TGCGCCAGCAGTAGGGGGACTACGGGGGAGCTGTTTTTT.

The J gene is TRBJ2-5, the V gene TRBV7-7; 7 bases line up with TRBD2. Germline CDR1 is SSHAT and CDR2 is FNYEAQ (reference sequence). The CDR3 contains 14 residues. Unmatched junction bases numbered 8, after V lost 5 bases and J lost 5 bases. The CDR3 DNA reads TGTGCCAGCAGCCCCGAACGGACTAGTGAGACCCAGTACTTC. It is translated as CASSPERTSETQYF.

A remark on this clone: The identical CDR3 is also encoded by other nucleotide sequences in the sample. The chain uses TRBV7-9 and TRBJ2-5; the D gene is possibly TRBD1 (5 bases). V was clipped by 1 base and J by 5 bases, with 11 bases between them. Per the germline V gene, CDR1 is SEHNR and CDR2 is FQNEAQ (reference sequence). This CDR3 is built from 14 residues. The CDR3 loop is CASSLDRTQETQYF. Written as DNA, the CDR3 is TGTGCCAGCAGCTTAGACAGGACCCAGGAGACCCAGTACTTC.